Below, one T cell receptor (beta chain) is given with its context. These data originate in a study of PD-L1 blockade in urothelial cancer. About the research overall: Blood was subjected to analysis at 3 weeks (second dose) and 6 weeks following treatment start.

Only in-frame clones appear in the TCRdb table, and some are missing; sequencing was by immunoSEQ multiplex PCR. This repertoire shows around 49,000 clones, around 80% found once; its top ten account for around 14%. The CDR3 covers 14 residues. V trimming: 4 bases; J trimming: 5 bases; junction bases outside the gene matches: 5. The V gene's germline CDR1 is MDHEN and CDR2 SYDVKM. As to time point: peripheral blood 6 weeks after treatment start. All patients handed over anywhere from 1 to 8 samples, pretreatment and on-treatment. The clonotype comes from a man aged 55 to 70 with urothelial cancer. The chain employs TRBV28 and TRBJ1-3, with 7 nucleotides matching TRBD1. Specimen: PBMCs, collected around atezolizumab (anti-PD-L1) treatment. CDR3 DNA: TGTGCCAGCAGTTCCCCGGGACAGAGAAACACCATATATTTT. Protein product: CASSSPGQRNTIYF. Full variable domain (missing parts from reference TRBV28 and TRBJ1-3): DVKVTQSSRYLVKRTGEKVFLECVQDMDHENMFWYRQDPGLGLRLIYFSYDVKMKEKGDIPEGYSVSREKKERFSLILESASTNQTSMYLCASSSPGQRNTIYFGEGSWLTVV.